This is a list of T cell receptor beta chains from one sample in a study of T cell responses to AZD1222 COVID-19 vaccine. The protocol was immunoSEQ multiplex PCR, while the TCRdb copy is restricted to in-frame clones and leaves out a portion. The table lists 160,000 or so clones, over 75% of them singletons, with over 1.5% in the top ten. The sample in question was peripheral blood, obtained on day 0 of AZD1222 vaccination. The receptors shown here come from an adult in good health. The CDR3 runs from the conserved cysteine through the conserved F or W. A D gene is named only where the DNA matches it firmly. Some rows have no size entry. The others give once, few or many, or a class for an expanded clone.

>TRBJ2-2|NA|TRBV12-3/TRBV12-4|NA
CASSSTNTGELFF
TGTGCCAGCAGTTCGACCAACACCGGGGAGCTGTTTTTT
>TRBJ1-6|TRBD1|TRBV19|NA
CASSARQGSSYNSPLHF
TGTGCCAGTAGTGCCCGACAGGGGAGCTCCTATAATTCACCCCTCCACTTT
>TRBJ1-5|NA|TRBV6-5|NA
CASSYDRFQPQHF
TGTGCCAGCAGTTACGACAGGTTTCAGCCCCAGCATTTT
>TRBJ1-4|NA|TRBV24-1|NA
CATSDLEGSKLFF
TGTGCCACCAGTGATTTGGAGGGGTCAAAACTGTTTTTT
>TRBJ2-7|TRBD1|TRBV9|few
CASSVEMGQNYEQYF
TGTGCCAGCAGCGTAGAGATGGGACAGAACTACGAGCAGTACTTC
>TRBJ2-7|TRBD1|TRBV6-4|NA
CASSDSTDRAIHEQYF
TGTGCCAGCAGTGACTCGACAGACAGGGCGATCCACGAGCAGTACTTC
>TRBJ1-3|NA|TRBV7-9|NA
CASSRTQGSGNTIYF
TGTGCCAGCAGCCGAACACAGGGCTCTGGAAACACCATATATTTT
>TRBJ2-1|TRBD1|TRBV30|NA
CAWSVRQGRSYNEQFF
TGTGCCTGGAGTGTGCGACAGGGTAGGTCCTACAATGAGCAGTTCTTC
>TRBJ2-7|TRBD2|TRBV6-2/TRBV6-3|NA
CASSLSGRIVFAYEQYF
TGTGCCAGCAGCCTTAGCGGGAGGATAGTCTTTGCCTACGAGCAGTACTTC
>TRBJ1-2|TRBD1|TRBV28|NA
CASSPWTGINYGYTF
TGTGCCAGCAGTCCCTGGACAGGGATAAACTATGGCTACACCTTC
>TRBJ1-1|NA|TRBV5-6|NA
CASSLGPEAFF
TGTGCCAGCAGCTTGGGTCCTGAAGCTTTCTTT
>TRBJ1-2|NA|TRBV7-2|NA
CASSQDRSGYTF
TGTGCCAGCAGCCAGGACAGAAGTGGCTACACCTTC
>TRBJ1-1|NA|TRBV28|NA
CASSPPWTVNTEAFF
TGTGCCAGCAGCCCTCCCTGGACAGTGAACACTGAAGCTTTCTTT
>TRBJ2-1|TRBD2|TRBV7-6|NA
CASSHTLMTSGSEQFF
TGTGCCAGCAGCCATACACTCATGACTAGCGGTAGTGAGCAGTTCTTC
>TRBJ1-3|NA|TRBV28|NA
CASSHKNSGNTIYF
TGTGCCAGCAGCCACAAGAACTCTGGAAACACCATATATTTT
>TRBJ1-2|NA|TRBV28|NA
CASRPVAISYGYTF
TGTGCCAGCAGGCCGGTGGCGATTTCCTATGGCTACACCTTC
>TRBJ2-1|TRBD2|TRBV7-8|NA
CASSLGLAGPYNEQFF
TGTGCCAGCAGCTTGGGACTAGCGGGACCCTACAATGAGCAGTTCTTC
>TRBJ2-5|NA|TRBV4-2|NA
CASSQGLDGRETQYF
TGTGCCAGCAGCCAAGGCCTGGACGGGAGAGAGACCCAGTACTTC